This passage covers 20 T cell receptor beta chains from one sample sequenced in a study of blood T cell repertoires in COVID-19. TCRdb's copy holds only in-frame clones and misses some; the assay was immunoSEQ multiplex PCR. There are 99,000 or so clones in the sample; approximately 86% occur only once, and 13% lies in the top ten. Sequencing was done on a sample of peripheral blood. The source is a woman aged 60-70 years in a cohort sampled during active or convalescent COVID-19.

The chain couples TRBV6-6 to TRBJ2-7; D is perhaps TRBD2 (7 bases). Between the trimmed V and J ends, which lost 6 bases and 6 bases, there was a span of 27 bases. Germline values: CDR1 MNHNY, CDR2 SVGAGI (reference sequence). The CDR3 sequence is 17 residues long. The CDR3: CASSRPQGRGTTREQYF. Here the CDR3 DNA reads TGTGCCAGCAGCCGACCTCAGGGGAGGGGGACCACTCGCGAGCAGTACTTC.

CDR3 residues: CASSLGDRENEQFF. The DNA of the CDR3 is TGCGCCAGCAGCTTGGGCGACAGAGAGAATGAGCAGTTCTTC. This rearrangement joins TRBV5-1 to TRBJ2-1; possibly TRBD1 for D (5 bases). Trimming stripped 0 bases from V and 7 bases from J, with 11 bases between. This CDR3 region has 14 residues. Looked up from germline, CDR1 is SGHRS and CDR2 is YFSETQ.

The table lists this clone with a count of one. This sequence joins TRBV6-2 or TRBV6-3 and TRBJ2-5, with a weak D call TRBD1 (6 bases). This CDR3 is 14 amino acids long. The germline V and J ends were trimmed by 2 bases and 2 bases, with 9 bases remaining between them. Germline CDR1 is MNHEY and CDR2 is SVGEGT. The CDR3 DNA is TGTGCCAGCAGTTACGGGGGCGCACAAGAGACCCAGTACTTC. Translated: CASSYGGAQETQYF.

This clone was observed a single time. Other DNA sequences in the same sample also yield this CDR3. V is TRBV12-3 or TRBV12-4 and J is TRBJ1-1; 8 bases agree with TRBD1. V shed 3 bases, J shed 4 bases, and the junction held 1 base outside the gene matches. The CDR3 runs to 13 residues. The DNA for the CDR3 is TGTGCCAGCAGTTTCACAGGGGGCACTGAAGCTTTCTTT. This sequence encodes CASSFTGGTEAFF.

The chain uses TRBV30 and TRBJ1-3; 9 nucleotides agree with TRBD1. In germline, CDR1 is GTSNPN, CDR2 SVGIG (reference sequence). The CDR3 totals 15 residues. V shed 4 bases and J 4 bases; nucleotides not matched to a gene: 8. The CDR3 sequence: CAWTRTGAIGNTIYF. CDR3 in DNA: TGTGCCTGGACCAGGACAGGGGCGATAGGAAACACCATATATTTT. Drawing the rest from reference TRBV30 and TRBJ1-3, the complete variable domain is SQTIHQWPATLVQPVGSPLSLECTVEGTSNPNLYWYRQAAGRGLQLLFYSVGIGQISSEVPQNLSASRPQDRQFILSSKKLLLSDSGFYLCAWTRTGAIGNTIYFGEGSWLTVV.

The chain has TRBV27 and TRBJ2-5; 13 nucleotides agree with TRBD2. V trimming: 5 bases; J trimming: 2 bases; junction bases outside the gene matches: 2. CDR1 and CDR2 from the germline V gene are MNHEY and SMNVEV (reference sequence). The CDR3 contains 15 residues. CDR3 sequence (DNA): TGTGCCAGCAGTGCGACTAGCGGGGGGCAAGAGACCCAGTACTTC. Its protein product is CASSATSGGQETQYF.

The rearrangement joins TRBV15 to TRBJ1-1, with TRBD1 identical over 8 bases. This CDR3 is built from 15 residues. V dropped 1 base and J dropped 4; count of bases not matched to a gene: 5. Per the germline V gene, CDR1 is LNHNV and CDR2 is YYDKDF (reference sequence). In DNA form, the CDR3 reads TGTGCCACCAGCAGAGGGAGGACAGGGACCACTGAAGCTTTCTTT. This codes for CATSRGRTGTTEAFF.

V is TRBV10-3 and J is TRBJ1-1; TRBD1 agrees at 10 bases. The CDR3 runs to 16 residues. Per germline, CDR1 ENHRY and CDR2 SYGVKD. V gave up 5 bases and J gave up 8 bases; unmatched junction bases: 14. This chain's CDR3 is CAISTLAGTGAGEAFF. The CDR3, as DNA: TGTGCCATCAGTACCTTGGCCGGGACAGGGGCGGGAGAAGCTTTCTTT.

This chain connects TRBV28 to TRBJ2-7; D remains ambiguous. Germline-derived CDR1 and CDR2 are MDHEN and SYDVKM. The CDR3 totals 14 residues. Trimming took off 5 bases at V and 7 bases at J, with 18 bases between the two ends. The CDR3 region is CASSPHEPSEEQYF. DNA for the CDR3: TGTGCCAGCAGTCCCCACGAGCCGAGCGAGGAGCAGTACTTC. The entire variable domain, with the rest obtained from reference TRBV28 and TRBJ2-7, is as follows: DVKVTQSSRYLVKRTGEKVFLECVQDMDHENMFWYRQDPGLGLRLIYFSYDVKMKEKGDIPEGYSVSREKKERFSLILESASTNQTSMYLCASSPHEPSEEQYFGPGTRLTVT.

This chain connects TRBV7-2 to TRBJ2-7, with TRBD2 identical over 8 bases. The CDR3 covers 15 residues. The V segment lost 3 bases and the J segment 4 bases; nucleotides outside the gene matches: 8. Germline V CDR1 and CDR2: SGHTA, FQGNSA. As DNA, the CDR3 is TGTGCCAGCAGCTTTAGCGGGACCGTTGGTTACGAGCAGTACTTC. This encodes CASSFSGTVGYEQYF.

This chain links TRBV3-1 (or the pseudogene TRBV3-2) with TRBJ1-5; D is unresolved. The CDR3 spans 15 residues. The V end lost 0 bases, the J end lost 5 bases, and 11 bases lay between the germline ends. Germline lookup yields CDR1 LGHDT and CDR2 YNNKEL (reference sequence). Here the CDR3 DNA reads TGTGCCAGCAGCCAAGAGAGGAAGCGCGATCAGCCCCAGCATTTT. Encoded protein: CASSQERKRDQPQHF.

CDR3: CASSLRGGSEQYF. The CDR3 nucleotides are TGCGCCAGCAGCCTCCGGGGGGGAAGCGAGCAGTACTTC. This rearrangement joins TRBV4-1 to TRBJ2-7; TRBD2 agrees at 8 bases. Germline V lookup: CDR1 MGHRA, CDR2 YSYEKL. V was clipped by 4 bases and J by 6 bases; unmatched bases: 5. CDR3 length: 13 residues.

This clone was counted once. The chain is built from TRBV28 and TRBJ2-7, with D possibly matching TRBD1 (5 bases). The CDR3 length is 14 residues. Germline loops: CDR1 MDHEN, CDR2 SYDVKM. V was clipped by 3 bases and J by 1 base, with 10 bases between them. Written as DNA, the CDR3 is TGTGCCAGCAGTTTCTGGACAAATTCCTACGAGCAGTACTTC. Encoded protein: CASSFWTNSYEQYF.

This clone turned up a few times. This chain connects TRBV30 to TRBJ1-1; TRBD1 aligns across 7 bases. Per the germline V gene, CDR1 is GTSNPN and CDR2 is SVGIG (reference sequence). With V trimmed by 2 bases and J by 5 bases, 5 bases remained unmatched. This CDR3 is 13 amino acids long. The CDR3 DNA sequence: TGTGCCTGGAGTCCGGGACAGCGGACTGAAGCTTTCTTT. Its translation: CAWSPGQRTEAFF.

The CDR3 is CAGPWPREPDTQYF. CDR3 DNA sequence: TGCGCCGGTCCCTGGCCCCGGGAGCCAGATACGCAGTATTTT. The chain combines TRBV10-1 with TRBJ2-3; a weak D match, TRBD2 (6 bases). The CDR3 has 14 residues. Germline loops: CDR1 WNHNN, CDR2 SYGVQD (reference sequence). V shed 11 bases and J shed 4 bases, with 19 bases lying between them.

The V gene is TRBV7-2, the J gene TRBJ2-7; TRBD1 matches 10 bases. This CDR3 region has 16 residues. CDR1 is SGHTA, CDR2 FQGNSA, per germline. Trimming cost V 1 base and J 4 bases; bases outside gene matches: 7. The CDR3 nucleotides read TGTGCCAGCAGCTTAGGGACAGGGGGACAACGTTACGAGCAGTACTTC. Protein product: CASSLGTGGQRYEQYF.

V and J are TRBV12-3 or TRBV12-4 and TRBJ2-1; the D is unclear. The length of the CDR3 is 13 residues. Trimming left V 5 bases short and J 4 bases short, with 9 bases between. Here the CDR3 reads CASSRLRYNEQFF. The CDR3 DNA follows: TGTGCCAGCAGTCGGCTCAGGTACAATGAGCAGTTCTTC.

This chain joins TRBV3-1 (or the pseudogene TRBV3-2) and TRBJ2-3, with TRBD1 matching 7 bases. CDR1 is LGHDT and CDR2 is YNNKEL in the germline V gene (reference sequence). After removal of 2 bases from V and 2 bases from J, the junction contained 4 bases not matched to a gene. This CDR3 has 15 amino acids. The chain's CDR3 is CASSQWDSNTDTQYF. The CDR3 coding sequence is TGTGCCAGCAGCCAATGGGACAGTAACACAGATACGCAGTATTTT.

This clone was counted a single time. The chain couples TRBV13 to TRBJ1-2, with 8 bases aligning to TRBD1. The CDR3 extends over 15 amino acids. Trimming cost V 4 bases and J 0 bases; bases outside gene matches: 4. Germline V lookup: CDR1 PRHDT, CDR2 FYEKMQ (reference sequence). CDR3 nucleotides: TGTGCCAGCAGCTACTGGGACAGGCCTAACTATGGCTACACCTTC. It is translated as CASSYWDRPNYGYTF.

The chain joins TRBV29-1 to TRBJ2-7; TRBD1 agrees at 9 bases. V shed 3 bases and J 2 bases; nucleotides not matched to a gene: 8. The CDR3 runs 15 residues. The germline V gene has CDR1 SQVTM and CDR2 ANQGSEA. The CDR3 here is CSVDLGTGIPYEQYF. CDR3 sequence (DNA): TGCAGCGTTGATTTGGGGACAGGGATCCCCTACGAGCAGTACTTC.